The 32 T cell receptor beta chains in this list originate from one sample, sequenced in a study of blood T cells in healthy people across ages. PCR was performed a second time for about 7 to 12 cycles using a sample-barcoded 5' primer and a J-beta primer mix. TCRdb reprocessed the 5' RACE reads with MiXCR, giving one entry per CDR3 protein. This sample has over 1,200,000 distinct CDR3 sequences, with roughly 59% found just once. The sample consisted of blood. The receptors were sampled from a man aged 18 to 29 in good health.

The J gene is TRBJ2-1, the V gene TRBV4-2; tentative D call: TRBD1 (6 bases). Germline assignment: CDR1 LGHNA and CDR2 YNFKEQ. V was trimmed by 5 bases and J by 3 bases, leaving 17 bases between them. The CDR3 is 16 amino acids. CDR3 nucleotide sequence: TGTGCCAGCAGCGCACCTACAGGGAATAACTACAATGAGCAGTTCTTC. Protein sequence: CASSAPTGNNYNEQFF.

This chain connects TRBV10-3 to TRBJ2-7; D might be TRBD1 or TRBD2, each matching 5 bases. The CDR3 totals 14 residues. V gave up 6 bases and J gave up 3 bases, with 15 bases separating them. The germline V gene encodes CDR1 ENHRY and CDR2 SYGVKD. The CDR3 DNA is TGTGCCATCAGGGCCTCGGGACCTCACTACGAGCAGTACTTC. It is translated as CAIRASGPHYEQYF.

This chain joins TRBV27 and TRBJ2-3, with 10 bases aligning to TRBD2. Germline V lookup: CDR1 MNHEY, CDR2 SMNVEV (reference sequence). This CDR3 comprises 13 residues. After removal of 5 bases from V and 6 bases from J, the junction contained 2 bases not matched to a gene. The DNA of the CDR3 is TGTGCCAGCAGTCATAGCGGGGGGGATACGCAGTATTTT. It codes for CASSHSGGDTQYF.

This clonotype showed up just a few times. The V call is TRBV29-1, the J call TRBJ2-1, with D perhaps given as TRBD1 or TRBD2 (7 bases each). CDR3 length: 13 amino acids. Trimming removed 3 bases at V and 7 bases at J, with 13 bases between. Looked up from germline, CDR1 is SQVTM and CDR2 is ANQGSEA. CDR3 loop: CSVEWQGGNEQFF. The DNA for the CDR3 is TGCAGCGTTGAGTGGCAGGGGGGGAATGAGCAGTTCTTC.

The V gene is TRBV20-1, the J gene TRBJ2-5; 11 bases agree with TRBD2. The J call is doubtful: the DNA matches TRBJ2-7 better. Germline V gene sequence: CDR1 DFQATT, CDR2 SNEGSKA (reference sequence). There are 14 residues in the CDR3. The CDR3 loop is CSAALAGESYEQYF. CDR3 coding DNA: TGCAGTGCTGCACTAGCGGGGGAATCCTACGAGCAGTACTTC.

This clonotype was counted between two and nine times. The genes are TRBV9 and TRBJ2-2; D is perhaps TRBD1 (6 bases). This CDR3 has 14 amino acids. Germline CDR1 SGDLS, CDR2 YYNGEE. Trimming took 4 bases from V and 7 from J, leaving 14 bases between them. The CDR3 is CASSPSSGDGELFF. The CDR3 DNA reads TGTGCCAGCAGCCCTTCGTCAGGGGACGGGGAGCTGTTTTTT.

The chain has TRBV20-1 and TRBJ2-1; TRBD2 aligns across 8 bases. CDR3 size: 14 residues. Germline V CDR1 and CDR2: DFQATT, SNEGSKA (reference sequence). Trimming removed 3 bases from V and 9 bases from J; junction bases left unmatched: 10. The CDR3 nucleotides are TGCAGTGCTAGGCAGGGGAGCGGGAGCGTTGAGCAGTTCTTC. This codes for CSARQGSGSVEQFF.

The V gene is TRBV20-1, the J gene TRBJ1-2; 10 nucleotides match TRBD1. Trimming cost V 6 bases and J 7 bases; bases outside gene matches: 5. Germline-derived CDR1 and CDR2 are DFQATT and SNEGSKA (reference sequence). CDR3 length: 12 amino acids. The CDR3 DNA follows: TGCAGTGCACCGACAGGGGGCCTTGGCTACACCTTC. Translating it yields CSAPTGGLGYTF.

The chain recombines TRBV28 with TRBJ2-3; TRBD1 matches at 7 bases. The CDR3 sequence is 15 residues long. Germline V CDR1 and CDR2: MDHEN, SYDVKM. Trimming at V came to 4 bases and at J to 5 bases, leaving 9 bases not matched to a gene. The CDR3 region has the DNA TGTGCCAGCAGTTCTACAGGGGCAGTTAAAGATACGCAGTATTTT. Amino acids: CASSSTGAVKDTQYF.

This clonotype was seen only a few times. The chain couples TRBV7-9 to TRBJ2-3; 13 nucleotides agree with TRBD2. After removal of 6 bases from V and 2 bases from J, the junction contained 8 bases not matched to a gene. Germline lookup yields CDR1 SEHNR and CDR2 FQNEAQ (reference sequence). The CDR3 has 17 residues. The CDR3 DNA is TGTGCCAGCAGGGAAGAAACTAGCGGGGGGGCCACAGATACGCAGTATTTT. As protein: CASREETSGGATDTQYF.

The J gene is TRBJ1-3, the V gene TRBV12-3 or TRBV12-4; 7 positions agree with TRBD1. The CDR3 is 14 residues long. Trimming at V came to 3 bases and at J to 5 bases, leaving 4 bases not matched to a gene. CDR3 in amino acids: CASSFGQARNTIYF. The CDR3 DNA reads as TGTGCCAGCAGTTTCGGACAGGCCAGAAACACCATATATTTT.

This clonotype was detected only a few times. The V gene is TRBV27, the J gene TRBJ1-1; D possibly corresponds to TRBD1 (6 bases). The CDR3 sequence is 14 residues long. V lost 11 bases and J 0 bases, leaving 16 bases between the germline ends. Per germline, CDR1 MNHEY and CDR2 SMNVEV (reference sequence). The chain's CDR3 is CACRDINMNTEAFF. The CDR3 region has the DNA TGTGCCTGCCGGGACATAAACATGAACACTGAAGCTTTCTTT.

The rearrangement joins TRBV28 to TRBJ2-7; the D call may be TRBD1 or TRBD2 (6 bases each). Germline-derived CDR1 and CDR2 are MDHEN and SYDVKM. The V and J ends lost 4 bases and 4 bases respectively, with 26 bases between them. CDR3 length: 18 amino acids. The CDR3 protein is CASSYGQGLARNLYEQYF. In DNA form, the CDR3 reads TGTGCCAGCAGTTACGGGCAGGGGCTAGCGCGAAACCTTTACGAGCAGTACTTC.

CDR3 in amino acids: CASSQASGLDREQYF. CDR3 nucleotides: TGCGCCAGCAGCCAAGCTAGTGGATTAGATCGCGAGCAGTACTTC. V and J are TRBV4-1 and TRBJ2-7; D not certain. From germline, CDR1 is MGHRA and CDR2 YSYEKL. Trimming took 1 base from V and 6 from J, leaving 16 bases between them. This CDR3 comprises 15 residues.

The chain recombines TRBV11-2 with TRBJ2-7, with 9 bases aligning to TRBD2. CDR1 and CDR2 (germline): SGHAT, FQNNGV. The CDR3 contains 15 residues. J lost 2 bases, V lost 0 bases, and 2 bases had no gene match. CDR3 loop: CASSLEAGGTYEQYF. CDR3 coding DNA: TGTGCCAGCAGCTTAGAAGCGGGAGGTACCTACGAGCAGTACTTC.

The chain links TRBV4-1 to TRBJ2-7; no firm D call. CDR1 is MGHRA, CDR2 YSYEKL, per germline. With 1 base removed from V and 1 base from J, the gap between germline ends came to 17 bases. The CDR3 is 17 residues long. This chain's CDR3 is CASSQGAGRSRSYEQYF. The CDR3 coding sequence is TGCGCCAGCAGCCAAGGGGCCGGTAGGTCCCGTTCCTACGAGCAGTACTTC.

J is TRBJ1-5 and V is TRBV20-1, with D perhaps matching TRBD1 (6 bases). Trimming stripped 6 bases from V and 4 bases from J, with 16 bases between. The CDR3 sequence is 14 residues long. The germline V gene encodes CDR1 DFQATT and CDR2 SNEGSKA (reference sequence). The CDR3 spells CSAQLSRGNQPQHF. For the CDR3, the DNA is TGCAGTGCCCAACTATCCAGGGGAAATCAGCCCCAGCATTTT.

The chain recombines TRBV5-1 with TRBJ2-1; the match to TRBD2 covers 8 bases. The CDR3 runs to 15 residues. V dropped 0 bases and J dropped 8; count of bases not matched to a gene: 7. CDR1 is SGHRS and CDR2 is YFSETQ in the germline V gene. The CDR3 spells CASSLASGLIDEQFF. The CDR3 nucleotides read TGCGCCAGCAGCTTGGCTAGCGGGTTAATCGATGAGCAGTTCTTC.

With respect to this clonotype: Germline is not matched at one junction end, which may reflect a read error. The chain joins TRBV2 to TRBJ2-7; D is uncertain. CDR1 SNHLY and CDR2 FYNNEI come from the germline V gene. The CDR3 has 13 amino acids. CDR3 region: CTSRSYVSYEQYF. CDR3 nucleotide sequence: TGTACCAGCAGGAGTTACGTCTCCTACGAGCAGTACTTC.

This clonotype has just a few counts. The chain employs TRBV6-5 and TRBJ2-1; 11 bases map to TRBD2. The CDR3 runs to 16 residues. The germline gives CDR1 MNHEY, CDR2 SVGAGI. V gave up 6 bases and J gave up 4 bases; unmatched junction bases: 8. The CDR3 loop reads CASSRTGTSGYNEQFF. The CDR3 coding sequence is TGTGCCAGCAGCCGCACCGGGACTAGCGGTTACAATGAGCAGTTCTTC.

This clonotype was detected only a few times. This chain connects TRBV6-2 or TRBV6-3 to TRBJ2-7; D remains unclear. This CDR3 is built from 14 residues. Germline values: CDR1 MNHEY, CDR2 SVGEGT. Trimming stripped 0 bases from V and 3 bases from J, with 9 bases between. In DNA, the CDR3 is TGTGCCAGCAGTTACTCGAGTCCCGTCTACGAGCAGTACTTC. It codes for CASSYSSPVYEQYF.

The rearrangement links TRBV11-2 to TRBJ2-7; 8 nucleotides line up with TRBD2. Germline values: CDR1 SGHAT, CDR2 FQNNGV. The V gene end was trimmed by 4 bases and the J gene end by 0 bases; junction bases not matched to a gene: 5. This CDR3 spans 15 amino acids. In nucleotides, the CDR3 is TGTGCCAGCAGCTCCTTAGCGGGGCCCTCCTACGAGCAGTACTTC. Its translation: CASSSLAGPSYEQYF.

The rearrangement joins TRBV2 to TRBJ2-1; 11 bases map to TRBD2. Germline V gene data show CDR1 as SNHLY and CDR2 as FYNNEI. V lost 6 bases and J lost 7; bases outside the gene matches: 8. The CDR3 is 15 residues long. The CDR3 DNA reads TGTGCCAGCAGGCAGGGGACTAGCGGCTTTAATGAGCAGTTCTTC. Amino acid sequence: CASRQGTSGFNEQFF.

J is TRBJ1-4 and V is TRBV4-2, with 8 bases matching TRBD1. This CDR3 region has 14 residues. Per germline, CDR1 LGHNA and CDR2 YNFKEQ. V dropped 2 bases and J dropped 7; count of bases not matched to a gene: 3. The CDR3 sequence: CASSQPDRGEKLFF. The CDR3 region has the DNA TGTGCCAGCAGCCAACCAGACAGGGGTGAAAAACTGTTTTTT.

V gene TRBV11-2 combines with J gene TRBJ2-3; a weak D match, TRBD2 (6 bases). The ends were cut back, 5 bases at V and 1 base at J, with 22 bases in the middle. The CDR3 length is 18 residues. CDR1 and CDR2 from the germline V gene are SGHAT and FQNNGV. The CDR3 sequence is CASSLGTLILGGTDTQYF. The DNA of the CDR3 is TGTGCCAGCAGCCTCGGGACTCTAATACTTGGCGGCACAGATACGCAGTATTTT.

The CDR3 DNA sequence: TGCAGCGTTGAACGCCCGGTGAAGGGCAATGAGCAGTTCTTC. Protein sequence: CSVERPVKGNEQFF. The genes are TRBV29-1 and TRBJ2-1; D unresolved. The ends were cut back, 2 bases at V and 6 bases at J, with 14 bases in the middle. The CDR3 sequence is 14 residues long. CDR1 and CDR2 (germline): SQVTM, ANQGSEA.

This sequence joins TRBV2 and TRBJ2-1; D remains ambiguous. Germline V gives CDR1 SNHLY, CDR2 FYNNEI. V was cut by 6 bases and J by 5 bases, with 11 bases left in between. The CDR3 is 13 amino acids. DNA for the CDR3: TGTGCCAGCAGGGTAAACACAGACAATGAGCAGTTCTTC. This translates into CASRVNTDNEQFF.

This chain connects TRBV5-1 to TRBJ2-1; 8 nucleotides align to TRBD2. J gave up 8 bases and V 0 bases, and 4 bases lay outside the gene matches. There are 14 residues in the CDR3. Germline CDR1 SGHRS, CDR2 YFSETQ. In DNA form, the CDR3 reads TGCGCCAGCAGCTTGGCCGGGGGGGGCGATGAGCAGTTCTTC. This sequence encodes CASSLAGGGDEQFF.

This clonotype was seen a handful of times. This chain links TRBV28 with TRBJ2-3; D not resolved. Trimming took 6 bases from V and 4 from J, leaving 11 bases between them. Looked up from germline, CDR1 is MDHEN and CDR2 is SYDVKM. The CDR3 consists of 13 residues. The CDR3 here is CASSLIGPDTQYF. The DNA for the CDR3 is TGTGCCAGCAGCTTAATAGGTCCAGATACGCAGTATTTT.

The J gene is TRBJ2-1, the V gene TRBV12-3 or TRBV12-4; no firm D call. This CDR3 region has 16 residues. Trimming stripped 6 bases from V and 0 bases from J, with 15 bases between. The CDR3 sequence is CASSPTHLSSYNEQFF. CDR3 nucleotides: TGTGCCAGCAGCCCGACCCACTTGAGCTCCTACAATGAGCAGTTCTTC.

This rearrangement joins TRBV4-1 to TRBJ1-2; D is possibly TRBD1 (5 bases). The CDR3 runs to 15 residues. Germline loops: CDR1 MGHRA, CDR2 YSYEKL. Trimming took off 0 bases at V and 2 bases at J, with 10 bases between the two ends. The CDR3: CASSQEPGMNYGYTF. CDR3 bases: TGCGCCAGCAGCCAAGAGCCAGGGATGAACTATGGCTACACCTTC.

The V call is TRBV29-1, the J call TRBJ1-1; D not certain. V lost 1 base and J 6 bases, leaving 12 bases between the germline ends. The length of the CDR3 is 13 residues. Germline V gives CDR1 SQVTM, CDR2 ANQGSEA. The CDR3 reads CSVEGRSRAEAFF. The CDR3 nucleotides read TGCAGCGTTGAAGGCAGGTCAAGGGCTGAAGCTTTCTTT.